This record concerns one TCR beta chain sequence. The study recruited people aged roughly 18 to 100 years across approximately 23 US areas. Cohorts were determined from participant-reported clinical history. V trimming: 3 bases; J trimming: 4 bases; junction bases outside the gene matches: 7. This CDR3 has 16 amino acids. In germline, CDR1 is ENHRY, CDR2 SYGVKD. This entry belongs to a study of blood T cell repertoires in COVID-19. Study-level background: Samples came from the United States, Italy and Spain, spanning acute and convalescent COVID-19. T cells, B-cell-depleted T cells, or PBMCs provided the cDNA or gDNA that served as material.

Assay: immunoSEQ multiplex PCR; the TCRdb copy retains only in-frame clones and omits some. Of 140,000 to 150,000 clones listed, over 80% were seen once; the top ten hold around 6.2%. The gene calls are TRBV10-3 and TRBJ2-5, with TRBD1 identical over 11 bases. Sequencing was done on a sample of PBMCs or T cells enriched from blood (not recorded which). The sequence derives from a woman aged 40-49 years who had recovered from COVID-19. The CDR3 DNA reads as TGTGCCATCAGTGATCCCGGGACAGGGGGTGGAGAGACCCAGTACTTC. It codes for CAISDPGTGGGETQYF.